This T cell receptor beta chain comes out of a study of T cells in Graves' hyperthyroidism and ophthalmopathy (dated by TCRdb to the late 2010s). At the level of the whole study: Peripheral blood was collected at initial diagnosis, before any treatment. To identify TCR V-J signatures that set the groups apart, the researchers used a discovery cohort of 95 to 100 patients, made up of around 40 with Graves' ophthalmopathy and around 58 with stable Graves' hyperthyroidism. Prospective prediction of ophthalmopathy was tested in an independent validation cohort of about 19 hyperthyroidism patients and 17 patients who later progressed to ophthalmopathy. For training and testing, the approximately 92 patients in the discovery cohort were randomly divided in a 7:3 ratio. Thyroid tissue and blood T-cell repertoires from roughly 6 Graves' hyperthyroidism patients were also compared in the study. After blood sampling, hyperthyroidism patients were treated with methimazole at a starting dose of 30 mg daily, and ophthalmopathy patients were treated with high-dose intravenous methylprednisolone. The paper describes TCR Vbeta CDR3 sequencing of fewer than 150 peripheral blood samples, made up of some 40 ophthalmopathy patients, approximately 76 hyperthyroidism patients and some 17 progressor patients.

TCR beta CDR3 regions were amplified from RNA transcripts. For the first round of RT-PCR on the TCR CDR3, the HTBI primer set was used together with the Qiagen OneStep RT-PCR kit. Libraries were constructed in a second round of multiplex PCR, after which size selection and purification were performed. The libraries were sequenced on an Illumina HiSeq2000 using paired-end 100 bp reads. Processing in the source paper ran as follows. SOAPnuke was used to process the raw data, removing reads that contained adapters or uncalled bases, had a mean Phred below 15, or lacked an exact match to the constant primer or identifier. COPE v1.2.5 was used to merge high-quality paired reads, and clonotypes were defined as unique nucleotide sequences. MiTCR v1.1 was used to align the clonotypes against IMGT TRBV, TRBD and TRBJ reference segments. Analysis was restricted to V-J combinations with a frequency above 0.0001, which covered roughly 99% of repertoires. The TCS score was defined as F50 (clonal expansion) divided by E x V (chaos), with BLOSUM62-based TCRdist calculated between CDR3 peptides within each V-J. Welch's t-statistics and random forest reduced around 510 V-J features to 10 to 15, which were used in a naive Bayes classifier (R e1071). TCRdb ran its own pipeline on the public reads, namely fastp trimming at Q25 and MiXCR clone calling, and kept in-frame beta chains. Rows are combined by CDR3 protein, so each entry shows the most common genes and DNA. The V and J calls were determined by TCRdb, not by the authors. The sample profile shows roughly 350,000 distinct CDR3 sequences; approximately 15% of them were found once. Approximately 35% of the sample lies in the top ten.

Ophthalmopathy patients had moderately to severely active disease, with a Clinical Activity Score of 3 or more, a NOSPECS grade of 4 or more, and a disease duration of less than 3 months. The study excluded patients with uncontrolled infections, other autoimmune diseases, pregnancy or lactation. Diagnoses were based on clinical symptoms, serum thyroxine and TRAb, thyroid ultrasound and orbital computed tomography. PBMCs were separated from 8 to 10 ml of fresh peripheral blood using Ficoll-Paque density gradient centrifugation. Total RNA was extracted using Trizol reagent, and RNA quality was assessed on an Agilent 2100 Bioanalyzer. This clonotype was observed many times. Its cognate antigen has yet to be identified. Nothing much larger sits one base from this clone, and base qualities are not available. Via the germline V gene, CDR1 is SGHTA and CDR2 FQGNSA. Inclusive of the bounding cysteine and phenylalanine, the CDR3 is 13 residues long. Only the CDR3 part of the read is kept: 39 bases, read in frame from the first base. V and J are truncated by 2 bases and 6 bases respectively, leaving an intervening sequence of 7 bases.

What the authors observed across the whole study: Most expanded thyroid clonotypes (frequency above 0.001) were also detected in blood, suggesting blood repertoires may reflect thyroid immune responses. Sample size was not statistically predetermined, and blinding of investigators to group allocation was not performed. During validation, the model predicted progression to ophthalmopathy a median of approximately 6.5 months ahead of onset, with almost 71% sensitivity and more than 72% specificity. In cross-validation, a model built on a 13 V-J signature told ophthalmopathy apart from stable hyperthyroidism with approximately 91% sensitivity and roughly 83% specificity, and in testing the same model reached 80%/75%.

This chain is built from TRBV7-2 and TRBJ2-2; a tentative D call is TRBD1 (5 bases match). This clonotype originated in a woman in her 40s with Graves' ophthalmopathy. The specimen sequenced was blood. The CDR3 protein sequence reads: CASSLKGSGELFF. The nucleotides read TGTGCCAGCAGCTTAAAGGGGTCCGGGGAGCTGTTTTTT.